This TCR beta chain appears in the sequencing data of a study of blood T cell repertoires in COVID-19 (dated by TCRdb to the early 2020s). With regard to the full study: Collaborator samples came from the United States, Italy and Spain and covered acute and convalescent phases of COVID-19. The material from the prospective study consisted of cDNA or gDNA derived from T cells, B-cell-depleted T cells, or PBMCs. Subjects who had been exposed to COVID-19, were actively infected with it, or had recovered from it provided the deeply sampled blood TCRbeta repertoires that made up the dataset. A freely available public database, intended as a resource for researchers studying the immune response to SARS-CoV-2, is where the repertoires were released. The samples were drawn from two sources: the first 160 participants of the ongoing ImmuneRACE study, and 950 to 1,500 subjects contributed by 6 global collaborators. Sample metadata almost always included a de-identified subject ID, COVID-19 status, age in years and sex. Where available, HLA class I and class II types were taken from metadata supplied by the sample provider and were not determined by assay-based typing.

The paper's findings and limits, for the study overall: How much clinical and demographic metadata was included differed by source and by participant, and the metadata was provided uncurated.

TCRbeta CDR3 regions were amplified from genomic DNA using the immunoSEQ Assay, a bias-controlled multiplex PCR. The paper's data handling went like this. The number of nucleated cells in each sample was estimated by amplification of reference gene primers within the assay. To quantify the absolute abundance of each unique TCRbeta CDR3 rearrangement, sequence reads were collapsed and filtered. For each sample, productive Simpson clonality was calculated by taking the square root of Simpson's diversity index across productive rearrangements. As stored in TCRdb, this immuneACCESS dataset retains in-frame rearrangements with V and J assigned. A fraction of the clones does not appear; measured against another copy, unresolved V genes explain less than half of the discrepancy, and the remainder lacks a known reason. For V, J and clone size, that table is used; D and trimming come from the DNA. The sample contains roughly 250,000 clones, 75% to 85% of them found a single time. Over 4.5% of the sample lies in the top ten.

Collaborating institutions collected whole blood in K2EDTA tubes following their own protocols. For TCRbeta analysis, collaborators shipped samples in one of three forms: frozen whole blood, isolated PBMCs, or DNA extracted from either of those sample types. On this clone itself: It has no known antigen specificity. It has no much larger one-base neighbor in the sample; base qualities were not kept.

The CDR3 holds 15 amino acids from the cysteine to the phenylalanine. The retained sequence is limited to the CDR3, 45 bases, with the frame set at the first base. The junction shows trimming of 4 bases on V and 8 bases on J, and the gene matches do not reach 12 bases of it. As encoded in the germline V gene (reference sequence), CDR1 is SGHNT while CDR2 is YYREEE. The material sequenced was peripheral blood. The TCR originated in a human donor in a cohort sampled during active COVID-19. The chain is made from TRBV5-4 and TRBJ1-2, with 9 junctional bases fitting TRBD1. The bases are TGTGCCAGCAGCCCCGTACAGGACAGGGGAAGCGGCTACACCTTC. Translated, it gives CASSPVQDRGSGYTF.